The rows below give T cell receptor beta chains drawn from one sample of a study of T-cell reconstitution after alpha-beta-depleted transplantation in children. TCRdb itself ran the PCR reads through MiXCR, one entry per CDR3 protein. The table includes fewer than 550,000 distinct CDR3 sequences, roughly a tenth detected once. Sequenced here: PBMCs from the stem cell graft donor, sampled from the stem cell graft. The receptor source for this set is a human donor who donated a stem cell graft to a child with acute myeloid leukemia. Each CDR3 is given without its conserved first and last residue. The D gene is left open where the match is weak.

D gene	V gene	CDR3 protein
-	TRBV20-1	SARDLRQTGLETQY
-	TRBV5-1	ASLSTGLYNEQF
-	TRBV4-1	ASSQDFWGSQETQY
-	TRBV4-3	ASSQWADTGELF
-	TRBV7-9	ASSPVGSGETQY
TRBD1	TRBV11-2	ASSLRVRAPGQGMNTEAF
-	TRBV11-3	ASSSGPGSLNTEAF
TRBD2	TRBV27	ASSSRDRGLAEYEQY
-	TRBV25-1	ASSELQDRVGSTDTQY
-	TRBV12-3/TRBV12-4	ASSLVNDPLH
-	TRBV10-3	AISELAEQY
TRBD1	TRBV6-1	ASRGQAPNEKLF
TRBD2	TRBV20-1	SAGGLAGENEQF
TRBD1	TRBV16	ASSQRDSSPVRPYIQY
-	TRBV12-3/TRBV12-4	ASRRDAGANVLT
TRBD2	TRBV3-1	ACSNRGGLYNEQF
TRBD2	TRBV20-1	SARRLAGSYNEQF
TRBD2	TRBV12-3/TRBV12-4	ASSLGRASGGAPNEQF
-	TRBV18	ASSSGLKETQY
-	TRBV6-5	ASSYINRPDEQF
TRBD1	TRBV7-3	AFSWSTPGQGLLNEKLF
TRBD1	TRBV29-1	SVEVNDRGRGNEQF
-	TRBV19	ASRNPGSGANVLT
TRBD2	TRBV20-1	SAPRLAGGPYEQF
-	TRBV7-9	ASSSDTQGMNTEAF
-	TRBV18	ASSRDGLSTDTQY
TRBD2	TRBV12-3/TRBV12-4	ASSKKRDSEQY
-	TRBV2	ASSARRGGETQY
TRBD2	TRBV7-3	ASSKTSGSTDTQY
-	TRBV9	ASSVDRSSYNEQF
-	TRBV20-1	SARDNAGPTDTQY
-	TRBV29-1	SVDGNTEAF
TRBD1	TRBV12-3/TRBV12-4	ASSFEDRGIEAF
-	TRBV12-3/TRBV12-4	ASTLRGPGRGKLF
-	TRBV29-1	SVTPGESNTEAF
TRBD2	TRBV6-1	ASRPSSGRDLSEF
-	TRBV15	ATSNRNSPLH
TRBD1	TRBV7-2	ASSQHGQGSQPQH
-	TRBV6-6	ASSYGFGNTIY
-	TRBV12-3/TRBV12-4	ASSLARAAEGEQY
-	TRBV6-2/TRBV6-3	ASSFLRVGEQF
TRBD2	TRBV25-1	ASSELKVAGVVLGTDTQY
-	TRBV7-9	ASSSGRPSPLH